Given below is one T cell receptor beta chain in context. Its antigen remains unknown. Every subset had its genomic DNA shared out evenly among several immunoSEQ plates. Assay: immunoSEQ multiplex PCR; the TCRdb copy retains only in-frame clones and omits some. The repertoire includes fewer than 200,000 clones, 80% to 95% of them detected once, and around 0.067% sits in the top ten. The data belong to a study of shared clonotypes between healthy human individuals. General study points: Between several donors, naive CD4 clonotypes were shared at a level of approximately 5%.

This CDR3 comprises 16 residues. Trimming cost V 3 bases and J 0 bases; bases outside gene matches: 9. CDR1 is SGHDT, CDR2 YYEEEE, per germline. The clonotype comes from a woman in her twenties or thirties in good health. Sequenced sample: naive CD4+ T cells sorted from blood. As for subset: CD45RA+ positively selected. The V call is TRBV5-6, the J call TRBJ2-7; 7 bases fit TRBD1. The CDR3: CASSSSDRPDSYEQYF. CDR3 in DNA: TGTGCCAGCAGCTCCTCGGACAGGCCCGACTCCTACGAGCAGTACTTC.